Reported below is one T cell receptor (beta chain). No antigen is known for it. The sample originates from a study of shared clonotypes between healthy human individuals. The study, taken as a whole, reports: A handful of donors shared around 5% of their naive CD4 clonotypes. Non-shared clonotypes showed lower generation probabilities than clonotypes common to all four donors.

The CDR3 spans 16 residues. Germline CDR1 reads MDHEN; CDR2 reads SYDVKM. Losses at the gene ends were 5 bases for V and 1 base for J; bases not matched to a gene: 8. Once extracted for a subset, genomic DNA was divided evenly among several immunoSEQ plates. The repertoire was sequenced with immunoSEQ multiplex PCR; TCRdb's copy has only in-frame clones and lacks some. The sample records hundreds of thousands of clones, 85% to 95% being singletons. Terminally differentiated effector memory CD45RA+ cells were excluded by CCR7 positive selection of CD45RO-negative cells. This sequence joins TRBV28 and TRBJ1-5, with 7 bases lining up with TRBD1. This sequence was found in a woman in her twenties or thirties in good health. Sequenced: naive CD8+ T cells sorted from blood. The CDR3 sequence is CASSNDKGQSNQPQHF. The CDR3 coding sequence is TGTGCCAGCAGTAACGATAAGGGACAGAGCAATCAGCCCCAGCATTTT.